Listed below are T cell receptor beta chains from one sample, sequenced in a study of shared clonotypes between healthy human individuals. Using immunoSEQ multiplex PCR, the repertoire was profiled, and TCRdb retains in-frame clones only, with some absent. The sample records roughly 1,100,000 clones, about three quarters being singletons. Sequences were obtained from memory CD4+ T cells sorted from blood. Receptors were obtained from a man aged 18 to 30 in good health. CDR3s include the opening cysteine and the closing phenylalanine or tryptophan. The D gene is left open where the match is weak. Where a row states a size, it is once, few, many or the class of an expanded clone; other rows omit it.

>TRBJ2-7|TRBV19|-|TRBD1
CASSTRTGSYEQYF
TGTGCCAGTAGTACGAGGACAGGGTCCTACGAGCAGTACTTC
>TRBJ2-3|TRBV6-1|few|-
CASSERGRENTDTQYF
TGTGCCAGCAGTGAAAGGGGCAGGGAAAACACAGATACGCAGTATTTT
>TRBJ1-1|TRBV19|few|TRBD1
CASNPPGQGFAEAFF
TGTGCCAGTAATCCCCCGGGACAGGGGTTCGCTGAAGCTTTCTTT
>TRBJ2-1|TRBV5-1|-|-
CASSLERTHYNEQFF
TGCGCCAGCAGCTTGGAAAGGACCCACTACAATGAGCAGTTCTTC
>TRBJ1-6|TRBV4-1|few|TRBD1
CASREGTGVSSPLHF
TGCGCCAGCAGGGAAGGGACAGGGGTTAGTTCACCCCTCCACTTT
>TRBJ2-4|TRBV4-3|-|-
CASSQDVSAARKNIQYF
TGCGCCAGCAGCCAAGATGTTTCGGCGGCCCGAAAAAACATTCAGTACTTC
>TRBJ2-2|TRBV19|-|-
CASSAGTKNTGELFF
TGTGCCAGTAGCGCCGGGACCAAAAACACCGGGGAGCTGTTTTTT
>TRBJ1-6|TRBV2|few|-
CASSVEGAADSPLHF
TGTGCCAGCAGTGTTGAAGGCGCGGCGGATTCACCCCTCCACTTT
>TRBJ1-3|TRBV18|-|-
CASSPPITASGNTIYF
TGTGCCAGCTCACCACCGATAACAGCCTCTGGAAACACCATATATTTT
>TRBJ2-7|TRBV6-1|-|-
CASSASGTVISYEQYF
TGTGCCAGCAGTGCCTCCGGGACGGTGATCTCCTACGAGCAGTACTTC
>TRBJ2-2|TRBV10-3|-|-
CAISAAAGNTGELFF
TGTGCCATCAGCGCCGCAGCAGGTAACACCGGGGAGCTGTTTTTT